These 26 T cell receptor beta chains share one sample of origin, sequenced in a study of diagnostic markers for celiac disease. TCRdb re-called the reads and gives one entry per CDR3 protein, without DNA. The sample includes about 3,600 distinct CDR3 sequences. The sequenced sample was either unsorted cells or a sorted T cell fraction (not recorded which). These receptors were obtained from a human donor. This table probably holds off-target reads from a library built for another chain.

V is TRBV30 and J is TRBJ1-2; the TCRdb call, TRBD1, lacks DNA for checking. The CDR3 runs 13 residues. Germline V gene data show CDR1 as GTSNPN and CDR2 as SVGIG (reference sequence). CDR3 sequence: CAWGGTGAHGYTF.

CDR3 sequence: CASSLDREINGYTF. The chain uses TRBV5-1 and TRBJ1-2. From germline, CDR1 is SGHRS and CDR2 YFSETQ. The CDR3 has 14 residues.

In terms of frequency, this clonotype is medium-sized (0.01 to 0.1%). CDR3 loop: CASSQDSAGGLGEQFF. V is TRBV4-2 and J is TRBJ2-1; there is no DNA to check the TCRdb D call of TRBD2. The CDR3 consists of 16 residues. Looked up from germline, CDR1 is LGHNA and CDR2 is YNFKEQ.

This clonotype is labeled medium-sized based on frequency. The chain employs TRBV30 and TRBJ1-1. Germline CDR1 and CDR2: GTSNPN and SVGIG (reference sequence). The CDR3 is made up of 13 amino acids. CDR3 sequence reads: CAWRVAMNTEAFF.

This clonotype registers medium-sized by frequency. The rearrangement joins TRBV5-1 to TRBJ2-7; TCRdb lists TRBD1, though no DNA is available to test this call. The germline V gene encodes CDR1 SGHRS and CDR2 YFSETQ. The CDR3 covers 15 residues. The CDR3: CASSPGDSISYEQYF.

CDR3 loop: CASSPRVRVLFF. This rearrangement joins TRBV7-2 to TRBJ2-1; the D gene TCRdb calls, TRBD1, cannot be checked with no DNA. Per the germline V gene, CDR1 is SGHTA and CDR2 is FQGNSA. The CDR3 spans 12 residues.

The chain links TRBV19 to TRBJ2-2; TCRdb returns TRBD1, unconfirmable since there is no DNA. The CDR3 has 16 amino acids. The V gene's germline CDR1 is LNHDA and CDR2 SQIVND (reference sequence). CDR3 amino acids: CASSINTGTGTGELFF.

The J gene is TRBJ1-4, the V gene TRBV3-1; with no DNA, the TCRdb D assignment of TRBD1 cannot be verified. The CDR3 is 18 amino acids. Germline V gives CDR1 LGHDT, CDR2 YNNKEL (reference sequence). The CDR3: CASSSRGTALSNFEKLFF.

J is TRBJ2-3 and V is TRBV7-2; without DNA, the TCRdb call of TRBD2 cannot be checked. There are 15 residues in the CDR3. CDR1 and CDR2 (germline): SGHTA, FQGNSA. CDR3 loop: CASSLVGGAIDTQYF.

The chain links TRBV18 to TRBJ2-1. Germline-derived CDR1 and CDR2 are KGHSH and LQKENI. CDR3 length equals 15 residues. CDR3 loop: CASSPRSRTYNEQFF.

This clonotype is identified as medium-sized (0.01 to 0.1%) from frequency. The rearrangement uses TRBV20-1 and TRBJ1-3. Germline CDR1 is DFQATT and CDR2 is SNEGSKA (reference sequence). The CDR3 length is 13 residues. CDR3 sequence reads: CSARRKSGNTIYF.

This clonotype is labeled medium-sized (0.01 to 0.1%) based on frequency. The V and J genes are TRBV9 and TRBJ1-1; TCRdb's D gene call, TRBD1, goes unchecked for lack of DNA. The CDR3 is made up of 13 amino acids. Germline-derived CDR1 and CDR2 are SGDLS and YYNGEE. This CDR3 reads CASSRGDGTEAFF. The full variable domain, in which reference TRBV9 and TRBJ1-1 provide the parts outside the CDR3, is DSGVTQTPKHLITATGQRVTLRCSPRSGDLSVYWYQQSLDQGLQFLIQYYNGEERAKGNILERFSAQQFPDLHSELNLSSLELGDSALYFCASSRGDGTEAFFGQGTRLTVV.

This clonotype shows up as medium-sized by frequency. V and J are TRBV27 and TRBJ2-2; without DNA, the TCRdb call of TRBD1 cannot be checked. The CDR3 sequence is 19 residues long. Germline lookup yields CDR1 MNHEY and CDR2 SMNVEV (reference sequence). CDR3 loop: CASSLGLGFDRTNTGELFF.

This chain uses TRBV7-2 with TRBJ2-7. Germline V gene data show CDR1 as SGHTA and CDR2 as FQGNSA. The CDR3 has 13 residues. This CDR3 is CASSSVASYEQYF.

This clonotype is medium-sized (0.01 to 0.1%) by frequency. The CDR3: CASSFRGNSPLHF. The V and J genes are TRBV5-6 and TRBJ1-6. The CDR3 sequence is 13 residues long. Germline assignment: CDR1 SGHDT and CDR2 YYEEEE.

In terms of frequency, this clonotype is medium-sized. This chain connects TRBV20-1 to TRBJ2-7; TCRdb outputs TRBD1, but without DNA this stays unchecked. Looked up from germline, CDR1 is DFQATT and CDR2 is SNEGSKA (reference sequence). The CDR3 has 13 residues. The CDR3 reads CSAPGTDRHEQYF.

This clonotype counts as medium-sized by frequency. The chain is built from TRBV20-1 and TRBJ2-1. Germline CDR1 reads DFQATT; CDR2 reads SNEGSKA (reference sequence). This CDR3 comprises 14 residues. CDR3 in amino acids: CSARGTEKWHEQFF.

The V call is TRBV6-1, the J call TRBJ2-1. The CDR3 totals 12 residues. The germline V gene encodes CDR1 MNHNS and CDR2 SASEGT. This CDR3 reads CASSVTYNEQFF.

The V call is TRBV5-1, the J call TRBJ2-7. The CDR3 loop spans 14 amino acids. Germline loops: CDR1 SGHRS, CDR2 YFSETQ. CDR3 protein: CASSDSGDYYEQYF. The full variable domain, with the rest looked up from reference TRBV5-1 and TRBJ2-7, is KAGVTQTPRYLIKTRGQQVTLSCSPISGHRSVSWYQQTPGQGLQFLFEYFSETQRNKGNFPGRFSGRQFSNSRSEMNVSTLELGDSALYLCASSDSGDYYEQYFGPGTRLTVT.

The rearrangement links TRBV7-2 to TRBJ2-5. The CDR3 has 11 amino acids. Germline CDR1 reads SGHTA; CDR2 reads FQGNSA. The CDR3: CASSLYETQYF. The full variable domain, rest sourced from reference TRBV7-2 and TRBJ2-5, is GAGVSQSPSNKVTEKGKDVELRCDPISGHTALYWYRQSLGQGLEFLIYFQGNSAPDKSGLPSDRFSAERTGGSVSTLTIQRTQQEDSAVYLCASSLYETQYFGPGTRLLVL.

The chain combines TRBV18 with TRBJ1-6; TCRdb proposes TRBD1, but this gene call is untestable without DNA. Germline V gene lookup returns CDR1 KGHSH and CDR2 LQKENI. This CDR3 is 13 amino acids long. CDR3 loop: CASSPPDRGTLHF.

The V call is TRBV10-3, the J call TRBJ1-6; checking the TCRdb D call of TRBD1 is not possible without DNA. This CDR3 is 15 amino acids long. Germline CDR1 reads ENHRY; CDR2 reads SYGVKD. Here the CDR3 reads CAISEQGSYNSPLHF.

The chain carries TRBV28 and TRBJ1-1. CDR1 is MDHEN, CDR2 SYDVKM, per germline. The length of the CDR3 is 15 residues. CDR3 in amino acids: CASSFTTVRNTEAFF. The whole variable domain, remainder taken from reference TRBV28 and TRBJ1-1, is DVKVTQSSRYLVKRTGEKVFLECVQDMDHENMFWYRQDPGLGLRLIYFSYDVKMKEKGDIPEGYSVSREKKERFSLILESASTNQTSMYLCASSFTTVRNTEAFFGQGTRLTVV.

This clonotype is labeled large based on frequency. V is TRBV20-1 and J is TRBJ2-7; TCRdb outputs TRBD2, but without DNA this stays unchecked. This CDR3 is built from 16 residues. Germline V gene data show CDR1 as DFQATT and CDR2 as SNEGSKA (reference sequence). The CDR3 sequence: CSATEAWTSGTYEQYF.

V is TRBV20-1 and J is TRBJ2-1. The CDR3 consists of 16 residues. The V gene's germline CDR1 is DFQATT and CDR2 SNEGSKA (reference sequence). The CDR3 loop reads CSARVLREDSYNEQFF.

The chain carries TRBV7-9 and TRBJ1-2. The CDR3 is 13 amino acids. Germline-derived CDR1 and CDR2 are SEHNR and FQNEAQ (reference sequence). CDR3: CASSLRVYSGYTF. The full variable domain, completed using reference TRBV7-9 and TRBJ1-2, is DTGVSQNPRHKITKRGQNVTFRCDPISEHNRLYWYRQTLGQGPEFLTYFQNEAQLEKSRLLSDRFSAERPKGSFSTLEIQRTEQGDSAMYLCASSLRVYSGYTFGSGTRLTVV.